This section outlines one TCR beta chain sequence together with its context. This clone was seen a single time. The clone's antigen remains unknown. Base qualities are not at hand, and no much larger clone is one base apart. This sample was included in a study of blood T cell repertoires in COVID-19 (dated by TCRdb to about 2020). Concerning the study at large: Samples from collaborators originated in the United States, Italy and Spain and spanned both the acute and convalescent phases of COVID-19. The prospective study material was composed of cDNA or gDNA derived from T cells, B-cell-depleted T cells, or PBMCs. Subjects who had been exposed to COVID-19, were actively infected with it, or had recovered from it provided the deeply sampled blood TCRbeta repertoires that made up the dataset. The repertoires were released in a freely available public database intended as a resource for research on the immune response to SARS-CoV-2. The samples were drawn from the first 160 participants of the ongoing ImmuneRACE study and from 950 to 1,500 subjects provided by 6 global collaborators. Sample metadata almost always included a de-identified subject ID, COVID-19 status, age in years and sex. Where available, HLA class I and class II types were taken from metadata supplied by the sample provider and were not determined by assay-based typing. Summary of the overall study and its limitations: The amount of clinical and demographic metadata varied by source and participant and was provided uncurated.

Each collaborating institution followed its own protocols to collect whole blood in K2EDTA tubes. For TCRbeta analysis, collaborator samples were shipped as frozen whole blood, as isolated PBMCs, or as DNA extracted from either sample type. Trimming removed 0 bases from V and 4 bases from J, leaving 13 bases between the germline ends. Inclusive of the bounding cysteine and phenylalanine, the CDR3 is 15 residues long. The read is trimmed to its CDR3 DNA, 45 bases read in frame from base 1. Sequences SGDLS (CDR1) and YYNGEE (CDR2) are obtained from the germline V gene. The immunoSEQ Assay, a bias-controlled multiplex PCR, was used to amplify TCRbeta CDR3 regions from genomic DNA. In the original analysis: The number of nucleated cells in each sample was estimated from the amplification of reference gene primers within the assay. Sequence reads were collapsed and filtered to measure the absolute abundance of every unique TCRbeta CDR3 rearrangement. For each sample, productive Simpson clonality was calculated as the square root of Simpson's diversity index over productive rearrangements. In TCRdb, the immuneACCESS table is reduced to in-frame sequences with V and J assigned. These tables do not hold every clone; where another copy was compared, an unresolved V gene accounts for under half, and the others remain unexplained. V and J calls and clone size are as listed in that table; D and trimming were resolved from the DNA. The sample table records 200,000 to 300,000 clones; 70% to 90% of these occur just once. Jointly, the top ten make up roughly 4% of the sample.

The clonotype was recovered from a man between 45 and 60 years old with acute or convalescent COVID-19. Recombination connected TRBV9 to TRBJ1-2; the D gene cannot be named for sure. Material: peripheral blood. The DNA is TGTGCCAGCAGCGTAGCCGGATCTAGAGGCTATGGCTACACCTTC. This sequence encodes CASSVAGSRGYGYTF. The reference TRBV9 and TRBJ1-2 proteins fill in what lies around the CDR3, so the full variable domain reads DSGVTQTPKHLITATGQRVTLRCSPRSGDLSVYWYQQSLDQGLQFLIQYYNGEERAKGNILERFSAQQFPDLHSELNLSSLELGDSALYFCASSVAGSRGYGYTFGSGTRLTVV.